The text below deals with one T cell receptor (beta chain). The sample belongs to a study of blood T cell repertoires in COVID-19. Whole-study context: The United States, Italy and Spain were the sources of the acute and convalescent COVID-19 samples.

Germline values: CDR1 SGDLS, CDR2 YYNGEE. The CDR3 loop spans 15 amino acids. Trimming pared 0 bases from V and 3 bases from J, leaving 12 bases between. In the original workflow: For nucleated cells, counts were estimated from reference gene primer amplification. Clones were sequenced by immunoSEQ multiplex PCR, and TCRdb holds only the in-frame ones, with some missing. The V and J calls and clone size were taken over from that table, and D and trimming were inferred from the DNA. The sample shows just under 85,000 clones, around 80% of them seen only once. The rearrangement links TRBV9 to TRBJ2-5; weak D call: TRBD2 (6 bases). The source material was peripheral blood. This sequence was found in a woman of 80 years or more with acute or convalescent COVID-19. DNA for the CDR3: TGTGCCAGCAGCGTAGGCTGGACGGGGGAAGAGACCCAGTACTTC. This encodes CASSVGWTGEETQYF.